This is a list of T cell receptor beta chains from one sample in a study of blood T cell repertoires in COVID-19. Only in-frame clones appear in the TCRdb table, and some are missing; sequencing was by immunoSEQ multiplex PCR. The sample shows around 260,000 clones, approximately 86% of them seen only once. Sequencing input: peripheral blood. The source is a human donor in a cohort sampled during active COVID-19. The CDR3 runs from the conserved cysteine through the conserved F or W. D genes are given only for firm matches. The size field is filled for only some rows; it gives once, few, many or a size class.

TRBV4-2	TRBJ2-1	NA	TRBD2	CASSTTSGALDEQFF	TGTGCCAGCAGCACTACTAGCGGAGCCCTTGATGAGCAGTTCTTC
TRBV10-3	TRBJ2-7	NA	TRBD2	CAISDGTSGRAWEQYF	TGTGCCATCAGTGACGGGACTAGCGGGAGGGCGTGGGAGCAGTACTTC
TRBV2	TRBJ2-1	NA	NA	CASSNSHGGNEQFF	TGTGCCAGCAGCAACTCCCACGGCGGCAATGAGCAGTTCTTC
TRBV6-1	TRBJ1-2	NA	NA	CASSESSGVYHYTF	TGTGCCAGCAGTGAATCCTCAGGCGTGTATCACTACACCTTC
TRBV28	TRBJ1-5	NA	TRBD1	CATTADRVNQPQHF	TGTGCCACTACCGCGGACAGGGTTAATCAGCCCCAGCATTTT
TRBV5-4	TRBJ1-1	NA	NA	CASSPAPGVPRDKKAFF	TGTGCCAGCAGCCCTGCGCCAGGGGTCCCCCGCGACAAAAAAGCTTTCTTT
TRBV12-3/TRBV12-4	TRBJ1-1	NA	NA	CASSRVGTEAFF	TGTGCCAGCAGCCGAGTCGGCACTGAAGCTTTCTTT
TRBV27	TRBJ2-1	NA	TRBD2	CASSFSTSGGLSYNEQFF	TGTGCCAGCAGTTTCTCGACTAGCGGGGGGCTCTCCTACAATGAGCAGTTCTTC
TRBV4-3	TRBJ2-7	once	TRBD2	CASSQDMGLAGRYEQYF	TGCGCCAGCAGCCAAGATATGGGGCTAGCGGGACGGTACGAGCAGTACTTC
TRBV19	TRBJ1-2	NA	NA	CASATGANYGYTF	TGTGCCAGCGCCACAGGAGCTAACTATGGCTACACCTTC
TRBV3-1/TRBV3-2	TRBJ1-1	NA	NA	CASSQDGGFDTEAFF	TGTGCCAGCAGCCAAGATGGGGGCTTCGACACTGAAGCTTTCTTT
TRBV29-1	TRBJ2-7	NA	TRBD2	CSVDSGGSYEQYF	TGCAGCGTTGATTCGGGAGGATCCTACGAGCAGTACTTC
TRBV5-1	TRBJ1-6	few	NA	CASSHVTGGYSPLHF	TGCGCCAGCAGCCATGTAACCGGGGGGTATTCACCCCTCCACTTT
TRBV6-5	TRBJ2-1	once	NA	CASLARDKSWNEQFF	TGTGCCAGCCTCGCTCGGGACAAGTCCTGGAATGAGCAGTTCTTC
TRBV27	TRBJ1-2	NA	NA	CASSPRDTLPYGYTF	TGTGCCAGCAGTCCACGGGACACCCTCCCCTATGGCTACACCTTC
TRBV7-9	TRBJ2-7	once	NA	CASSLTRDSYEQYF	TGTGCCAGCAGCTTAACGCGAGACTCCTACGAGCAGTACTTC
TRBV5-4	TRBJ2-7	NA	TRBD1	CASSLAGQGYEQYF	TGTGCCAGCAGCTTGGCTGGACAGGGTTACGAGCAGTACTTC
TRBV9	TRBJ1-1	once	NA	CASSARANSMNTEAFF	TGTGCCAGCAGCGCCCGAGCTAATAGTATGAACACTGAAGCTTTCTTT
TRBV27	TRBJ2-3	NA	NA	CATQLGGVMGYTQYF	TGTGCCACCCAGCTCGGAGGGGTGATGGGATATACGCAGTATTTT
TRBV28	TRBJ1-5	NA	NA	CASRRGGGNQPQHF	TGTGCCAGTAGGAGGGGAGGGGGCAATCAGCCCCAGCATTTT
TRBV12-3/TRBV12-4	TRBJ1-1	NA	NA	CASVGLTEAFF	TGTGCCAGCGTCGGGTTGACTGAAGCTTTCTTT
TRBV19	TRBJ1-2	NA	NA	CASSIARGSYTF	TGTGCCAGTAGTATAGCGCGGGGAAGCTACACCTTC
TRBV7-6	TRBJ2-7	NA	NA	CASSQGPEKPYEQYF	TGTGCCAGCAGCCAGGGTCCGGAGAAACCCTACGAGCAGTACTTT
TRBV15	TRBJ2-6	NA	NA	CATSGRGGANVLTF	TGTGCCACCAGCGGCCGAGGTGGGGCCAACGTCCTGACTTTC
TRBV7-2	TRBJ1-2	NA	TRBD1	CASSLDRADYGYTF	TGTGCCAGCAGCCTCGACAGGGCCGACTATGGCTACACCTTC
TRBV14	TRBJ2-6	NA	NA	CASSRHGPGANVLTF	TGTGCCAGCAGCCGGCATGGCCCTGGGGCCAACGTCCTGACTTTC
TRBV7-9	TRBJ2-1	few	TRBD1	CASRQGGQALNEQFF	TGTGCCAGCAGGCAAGGCGGACAGGCCCTAAATGAGCAGTTCTTC
TRBV5-1	TRBJ1-1	NA	NA	CASGGSLETEAFF	TGCGCCAGCGGAGGGTCGTTGGAGACTGAAGCTTTCTTT
TRBV11-2	TRBJ1-4	NA	NA	CASSRMSGGLTNEKLFF	TGTGCCAGCAGCCGGATGAGCGGGGGGCTAACTAATGAAAAACTGTTTTTT
TRBV28	TRBJ2-5	NA	TRBD1	CASSSRDRVQETQYF	TGTGCCAGCAGTTCTCGGGACAGGGTCCAAGAGACCCAGTACTTC
TRBV7-2	TRBJ2-7	NA	NA	CASSLGRGAYEQYF	TGTGCCAGCAGCTTAGGCAGGGGGGCCTACGAGCAGTACTTC